The 21 T cell receptor beta chains listed next were all sequenced from one sample in a study of OX40 agonist ivuxolimab in advanced cancers. Libraries were prepared by immunoSEQ multiplex PCR; TCRdb keeps only in-frame clonotypes and omits some of them. This table holds 50,000 to 75,000 clones, about 76% found once. The material sequenced was CD4+ or CD8+ T cells sorted from blood, taken in a trial of the OX40 agonist ivuxolimab. Source of these receptors: an adult with an advanced solid tumor such as melanoma, head and neck, liver or kidney cancer.

The V and J genes are TRBV19 and TRBJ1-5; the D gene is possibly TRBD1 (6 bases). The germline CDR1 and CDR2 sequences are LNHDA and SQIVND (reference sequence). The V gene lost 7 bases and the J gene lost 7 bases, with 17 bases spanning the gap. The CDR3 length is 14 residues. CDR3 residues: CASTPAGGRQPQHF. The DNA for the CDR3 is TGTGCCAGTACCCCGGCGGGGGGCAGGCAGCCCCAGCATTTT.

The DNA of the CDR3 is TGTGCCAGCATGAAGTCCGGGGGGTTCTATGGCTACACCTTC. It encodes CASMKSGGFYGYTF. The V gene is TRBV6-1, the J gene TRBJ1-2, with D possibly TRBD1 on 5 matching bases. The V and J ends lost 7 bases and 4 bases respectively, with 16 bases between them. CDR3 size: 14 residues. Germline V gene data show CDR1 as MNHNS and CDR2 as SASEGT.

The chain carries TRBV19 and TRBJ2-6; D possibly corresponds to TRBD1 (6 bases). This CDR3 has 14 residues. The germline V gene encodes CDR1 LNHDA and CDR2 SQIVND (reference sequence). Between the trimmed V and J ends, which lost 6 bases and 2 bases, there was a span of 8 bases. CDR3 nucleotides: TGTGCCAGTAGCCCAGGGGCTGGGGCCAACGTCCTGACTTTC. As protein: CASSPGAGANVLTF.

This sequence joins TRBV28 and TRBJ2-7, with 12 bases aligning to TRBD2. There are 15 residues in the CDR3. In germline, CDR1 is MDHEN, CDR2 SYDVKM. Germline trimming cut 6 bases from V and 3 bases from J; bases unmatched to any gene: 6. The CDR3 reads CASSLGLAGSYEQYF. The CDR3 DNA follows: TGTGCCAGCAGCCTCGGACTAGCGGGAAGCTACGAGCAGTACTTC.

This rearrangement joins TRBV5-1 to TRBJ1-2; 9 bases line up with TRBD1. The CDR3 length is 14 residues. After removal of 1 base from V and 4 bases from J, the junction contained 2 bases not matched to a gene. The germline CDR1 and CDR2 sequences are SGHRS and YFSETQ. The CDR3 nucleotides are TGCGCCAGCAGCTTGAAGACAGGGGGCTATGGCTACACCTTC. Residues: CASSLKTGGYGYTF.

The genes are TRBV10-2 and TRBJ2-2; the D call may be TRBD1 or TRBD2 (5 bases each). V was cut by 6 bases and J by 2 bases, with 19 bases left in between. From germline, CDR1 is WSHSY and CDR2 SAAADI. The CDR3 is made up of 17 amino acids. CDR3 protein: CASSLTLPGPNTGELFF. The CDR3 nucleotides are TGCGCCAGCAGCCTCACCCTCCCGGGACCCAACACCGGGGAGCTGTTTTTT.

The CDR3 reads CATSGQGNEQFF. In DNA, the CDR3 is TGTGCCACCAGCGGACAGGGCAATGAGCAGTTCTTC. The V call is TRBV15, the J call TRBJ2-1, with 8 bases lining up with TRBD1. The CDR3 loop spans 12 amino acids. Germline trimming cut 5 bases from V and 6 bases from J; bases unmatched to any gene: 0. Per germline, CDR1 LNHNV and CDR2 YYDKDF (reference sequence).

This sequence joins TRBV7-9 and TRBJ1-5; possibly TRBD1 for D (5 bases). The length of the CDR3 is 14 residues. Trimming stripped 6 bases from V and 5 bases from J, with 14 bases between. Germline V gene lookup returns CDR1 SEHNR and CDR2 FQNEAQ (reference sequence). Here the CDR3 reads CASSPGQQDQPQHF. CDR3 bases: TGTGCCAGCAGTCCAGGACAACAGGATCAGCCCCAGCATTTT.

The chain links TRBV28 to TRBJ2-7; D unresolved. The CDR3 is made up of 17 amino acids. Trimming cost V 2 bases and J 7 bases, with 24 bases left between them. The germline V gene has CDR1 MDHEN and CDR2 SYDVKM. CDR3 residues: CASSLKFPYGQVLEQYF. In DNA, the CDR3 is TGTGCCAGCAGTTTAAAGTTTCCGTACGGGCAGGTTTTGGAGCAGTACTTC.

The chain combines TRBV6-6 with TRBJ1-4, with 7 bases lining up with TRBD1. CDR1 is MNHNY, CDR2 SVGAGI, per germline (reference sequence). J was trimmed by 4 bases and V by 2 bases; bases with no gene match: 1. The CDR3 has 14 residues. The CDR3 is CASSYRQGNEKLFF. CDR3 sequence (DNA): TGTGCCAGCAGTTACAGACAGGGTAATGAAAAACTGTTTTTT.

The chain is built from TRBV5-1 and TRBJ2-5, with 12 bases identical to TRBD2. V gave up 4 bases and J gave up 6 bases; unmatched junction bases: 10. This CDR3 has 16 residues. Germline CDR1 reads SGHRS; CDR2 reads YFSETQ. The DNA of the CDR3 is TGCGCCAGCAGCCTAGCTAGCGGGGGGGCTCTCCAGACCCAGTACTTC. Residues: CASSLASGGALQTQYF.

This chain links TRBV11-2 with TRBJ2-5, with D perhaps matching TRBD1 (5 bases). The CDR3 is 16 residues long. V was clipped by 0 bases and J by 5 bases, with 16 bases between them. CDR1 and CDR2 from the germline V gene are SGHAT and FQNNGV. CDR3 sequence reads: CASSLDSRQGRETQYF. CDR3 in DNA: TGTGCCAGCAGCTTAGATTCTCGGCAGGGCCGGGAGACCCAGTACTTC.

V is TRBV9 and J is TRBJ2-7; D possibly corresponds to TRBD1 (6 bases). Germline assignment: CDR1 SGDLS and CDR2 YYNGEE. V was shortened by 0 bases and J by 1 base, with 8 bases between the two germline ends. The CDR3 extends over 14 amino acids. The CDR3 DNA sequence: TGTGCCAGCAGCGTAGAGGACAGTTCCTACGAGCAGTACTTC. This encodes CASSVEDSSYEQYF.

Only a few counts were recorded for this clone. The chain joins TRBV15 to TRBJ2-1; 13 nucleotides line up with TRBD2. Germline CDR1 is LNHNV and CDR2 is YYDKDF (reference sequence). The trim removed 4 bases at V and 7 bases at J, leaving 1 base unmatched. This CDR3 region has 14 residues. In nucleotides, the CDR3 is TGTGCCACCAGCAAGACTAGCGGGAGGAATGAGCAGTTCTTC. Encoded protein: CATSKTSGRNEQFF.

This clone came up once. The chain has TRBV28 and TRBJ1-1; tentatively, D is TRBD1 (6 bases). Germline loops: CDR1 MDHEN, CDR2 SYDVKM. CDR3 length: 14 amino acids. V was trimmed by 10 bases and J by 1 base, leaving 16 bases between them. The CDR3 loop reads CATFKGVRNTEAFF. DNA for the CDR3: TGTGCCACCTTCAAGGGGGTCCGGAACACTGAAGCTTTCTTT.

The V and J genes are TRBV9 and TRBJ2-2; 8 nucleotides line up with TRBD1. The CDR3 is 14 amino acids. Unmatched junction bases numbered 6, after V lost 4 bases and J lost 7 bases. In germline, CDR1 is SGDLS, CDR2 YYNGEE. The CDR3 reads CASSKQGDSGELFF. The CDR3 DNA follows: TGTGCCAGCAGCAAACAGGGGGATAGCGGGGAGCTGTTTTTT.

The V gene is TRBV5-1, the J gene TRBJ2-3, with TRBD2 identical over 8 bases. With 0 bases clipped from V and 0 bases from J, the junction kept 3 bases outside the gene matches. The CDR3 loop spans 16 amino acids. The germline V gene has CDR1 SGHRS and CDR2 YFSETQ. The CDR3 is CASSLDASGSTDTQYF. The CDR3 DNA sequence: TGCGCCAGCAGCTTGGATGCTAGCGGGAGCACAGATACGCAGTATTTT.

This chain uses TRBV2 with TRBJ2-1, with 8 bases that match TRBD2. Trimming removed 4 bases from V and 8 bases from J; junction bases left unmatched: 10. The germline CDR1 and CDR2 sequences are SNHLY and FYNNEI. CDR3 length equals 15 residues. In DNA form, the CDR3 reads TGTGCCAGCAGTGTGGTAGCGGGAATTACCTATGAGCAGTTCTTC. This gives the protein CASSVVAGITYEQFF. Full variable domain (missing parts from reference TRBV2 and TRBJ2-1): EPEVTQTPSHQVTQMGQEVILRCVPISNHLYFYWYRQILGQKVEFLVSFYNNEISEKSEIFDDQFSVERPDGSNFTLKIRSTKLEDSAMYFCASSVVAGITYEQFFGPGTRLTVL.

This clone was picked up one time. J is TRBJ2-5 and V is TRBV28; D is unresolved. Trimming took 6 bases from V and 7 from J, leaving 12 bases between them. CDR3 size: 12 residues. Germline V gene lookup returns CDR1 MDHEN and CDR2 SYDVKM. The CDR3 spells CASSPQTGTQYF. For the CDR3, the DNA is TGTGCCAGCAGCCCTCAGACGGGGACCCAGTACTTC.

The table lists this clone with many counts. The chain joins TRBV2 to TRBJ1-4; possibly TRBD1 for D (6 bases). This CDR3 has 15 amino acids. Trimming pared 6 bases from V and 5 bases from J, leaving 16 bases between. The germline gives CDR1 SNHLY, CDR2 FYNNEI. CDR3 loop: CASSRGTPRNEKLFF. The DNA of the CDR3 is TGTGCCAGCAGCCGCGGGACACCACGAAATGAAAAACTGTTTTTT.

The chain joins TRBV6-5 to TRBJ1-4, with D tentatively TRBD1 (6 bases). The germline V and J ends were trimmed by 6 bases and 7 bases, with 15 bases remaining between them. From germline, CDR1 is MNHEY and CDR2 SVGAGI. CDR3 size: 14 residues. This chain's CDR3 is CASSTNNRAEKLFF. CDR3 DNA: TGTGCCAGCAGCACAAACAACAGGGCTGAAAAACTGTTTTTT.